A selection of T cell receptor beta chains follows, all from one sample in a study of regulatory and conventional T cells in RAG deficiency. This table comes from immunoSEQ multiplex PCR, and its TCRdb copy is limited to in-frame clones, with some not included. The data contain 45,000 to 50,000 clones, more than 80% of them singletons. The data also belong to a second study, concerning regulatory T cells.

The specimen was CD4+ effector T cells sorted from blood. The source of these receptors is a human donor in good health. Both conserved end residues are part of each CDR3.

v_gene: TRBV5-1; CDR3aa: CASSLNTGDVNSEQFF
v_gene: TRBV15; CDR3aa: CATSRYNPGQNSPLHF
v_gene: TRBV18; CDR3aa: CASSPDVDSPLHF
v_gene: TRBV4-1; CDR3aa: CASSQTGSLHTDTQYF
v_gene: TRBV2; CDR3aa: CASRQGITDTQYF
v_gene: TRBV7-5; CDR3aa: CARSFPPSGGMAEQYF
v_gene: TRBV9; CDR3aa: CASSLRQGASDTQYF
v_gene: TRBV6-5; CDR3aa: CATRPEIRNTIYF
v_gene: TRBV28; CDR3aa: CASSQPLQLSGTTGELFF
v_gene: TRBV5-4; CDR3aa: CASSLMGPYEQYF
v_gene: TRBV5-5; CDR3aa: CASSPWTSGGATDTQYF
v_gene: TRBV7-7; CDR3aa: CASSTTSGPYMEQFF
v_gene: TRBV21-1; CDR3aa: CASSTRLSGLIQYF
v_gene: TRBV27; CDR3aa: CASSLSGVLSPLHF
v_gene: TRBV15; CDR3aa: CATSRELATSEQFF
v_gene: TRBV30; CDR3aa: CAWSYRGGQPQHF
v_gene: TRBV11-2; CDR3aa: CASSYGLAGRETQYF
v_gene: TRBV5-1; CDR3aa: CASSYSGTGSSGANVLTF
v_gene: TRBV19; CDR3aa: CASRNRLGTLNTEAFF
v_gene: TRBV5-1; CDR3aa: CASSQGPSGGNEQFF
v_gene: TRBV5-1; CDR3aa: CASSSSGNTGELFF
v_gene: TRBV18; CDR3aa: CASSPGTGDGQYF
v_gene: TRBV9; CDR3aa: CASSVVPGLNTGELFF
v_gene: TRBV9; CDR3aa: CASSATGFTDTQYF
v_gene: TRBV19; CDR3aa: CASTPGGNYGYTF
v_gene: TRBV18; CDR3aa: CASSSLGTGLEQYF
v_gene: TRBV29-1; CDR3aa: CSVGTMNTEAFF
v_gene: TRBV5-1; CDR3aa: CASSLAQGSGELFF
v_gene: TRBV7-9; CDR3aa: CASRLELAGANVLTF
v_gene: TRBV28; CDR3aa: CAIGDPQKPLHF
v_gene: TRBV6-1; CDR3aa: CASSAGTQNTEAFF
v_gene: TRBV6-5; CDR3aa: CASRLTGYGNQPQHF
v_gene: TRBV6-1; CDR3aa: CASSPGGGNQPQHF
v_gene: TRBV7-6; CDR3aa: CASSLGTLNSGNTIYF
v_gene: TRBV6-5; CDR3aa: CASSLRGAWNEQFF
v_gene: TRBV30; CDR3aa: CAWSVRGSYEQYF
v_gene: TRBV18; CDR3aa: CASSPPGQETQYF
v_gene: TRBV15; CDR3aa: CATSVRRNTEAFF
v_gene: TRBV6-5; CDR3aa: CASSPTGNQPQHF
v_gene: TRBV7-2; CDR3aa: CASSPLAGEYNEQFF
v_gene: TRBV5-4; CDR3aa: CASSLESARAYEQYF